The 25 T cell receptor beta chains listed next were all sequenced from one sample in a study of CD8+CD57+ T cells in acquired aplastic anemia. TCR beta VDJ and CDR3 profiles were obtained from a genomic DNA template. TCRdb re-analysed the reads in MiXCR, keeping a single row per CDR3 protein. The repertoire holds about 81,000 distinct CDR3 sequences, about half seen once, with 66% in the top ten. The sample was sorted CD4+, CD8+, or CD8+CD57+ T cells (not recorded which) from PBMCs. All receptors derive from a human donor in good health, serving as a control.

This clonotype was observed many times. The chain is built from TRBV13 and TRBJ2-5; possibly TRBD1 or TRBD2 for D (6 bases each). Germline V gives CDR1 PRHDT, CDR2 FYEKMQ (reference sequence). V shed 1 base and J shed 1 base, with 7 bases lying between them. This CDR3 has 14 residues. The CDR3 loop reads CASSLEGGQETQYF. The DNA for the CDR3 is TGTGCCAGCAGCTTAGAGGGGGGCCAAGAGACCCAGTACTTC.

This clonotype was seen only once. The rearrangement links TRBV4-3 to TRBJ1-2; TRBD1 agrees at 7 bases. In germline, CDR1 is LGHNA, CDR2 YSLEER. The CDR3 contains 14 residues. V shed 0 bases, J shed 8 bases, and the junction held 6 bases outside the gene matches. In DNA, the CDR3 is TGCGCCAGCAGCCAAGAGAGGGGGCTGGGGGGCTACACCTTC. It yields the protein CASSQERGLGGYTF.

This clonotype was recorded many times. The J gene is TRBJ1-1, the V gene TRBV9, with 12 bases identical to TRBD1. The trim removed 5 bases at V and 1 base at J, leaving 9 bases unmatched. The CDR3 sequence is 17 residues long. Germline CDR1 is SGDLS and CDR2 is YYNGEE. The CDR3 region is CASSRPGQGAPNTEAFF. The CDR3 nucleotides are TGTGCCAGCAGTAGACCGGGACAGGGGGCCCCGAACACTGAAGCTTTCTTT. Full variable domain (rest looked up from reference TRBV9 and TRBJ1-1): DSGVTQTPKHLITATGQRVTLRCSPRSGDLSVYWYQQSLDQGLQFLIQYYNGEERAKGNILERFSAQQFPDLHSELNLSSLELGDSALYFCASSRPGQGAPNTEAFFGQGTRLTVV.

This clonotype was found many times. V gene TRBV15 combines with J gene TRBJ2-1, with unresolved D. This CDR3 spans 14 amino acids. V lost 3 bases and J 0 bases, leaving 6 bases between the germline ends. Germline-derived CDR1 and CDR2 are LNHNV and YYDKDF (reference sequence). CDR3 residues: CATSRVGSYNEQFF. In DNA form, the CDR3 reads TGTGCCACCAGCAGGGTAGGCTCCTACAATGAGCAGTTCTTC.

This clonotype appeared many times. J is TRBJ1-2 and V is TRBV9; D not resolved. The CDR3 is made up of 13 amino acids. V lost 7 bases and J lost 7, with 17 bases in between. Germline V gene sequence: CDR1 SGDLS, CDR2 YYNGEE. Here the CDR3 reads CASGPGSGVGYTF. CDR3 DNA sequence: TGTGCCAGCGGGCCGGGGTCTGGGGTTGGCTACACCTTC.

This clonotype has a count of ten or more. The chain employs TRBV6-5 and TRBJ2-7; D might be TRBD2 (5 bases). The germline gives CDR1 MNHEY, CDR2 SVGAGI. The CDR3 has 15 amino acids. Trimming pared 6 bases from V and 2 bases from J, leaving 17 bases between. CDR3 DNA sequence: TGTGCCAGCAGCCGACCCCCGGACGGGACCTACGAGCAGTACTTC. Its translation is CASSRPPDGTYEQYF.

This sequence joins TRBV19 and TRBJ1-1; D is ambiguous. Trimming left V 4 bases short and J 3 bases short, with 15 bases between. Germline CDR1 reads LNHDA; CDR2 reads SQIVND (reference sequence). CDR3 size: 15 residues. The DNA of the CDR3 is TGTGCCAGTAGTACCGTCGTAGCGCTCGACACTGAAGCTTTCTTT. The encoded protein is CASSTVVALDTEAFF.

The chain links TRBV2 to TRBJ2-7; D perhaps matches TRBD1 (5 bases). CDR3 length equals 14 residues. V was clipped by 7 bases and J by 7 bases, with 20 bases between them. Per the germline V gene, CDR1 is SNHLY and CDR2 is FYNNEI. The CDR3 DNA reads TGTGCCAGCATCAAGGAAACAGGTTCGCGGGAGCAGTACTTC. Residues: CASIKETGSREQYF.

In the case of this clonotype: It may be a read error: a sequence one base away is much more abundant. The chain couples TRBV7-8 to TRBJ1-1; D is perhaps TRBD1 (6 bases). Germline CDR1 reads SGHVS; CDR2 reads FQNEAQ. The CDR3 is made up of 12 amino acids. The CDR3 region is CASSFRDTVAFF. The CDR3 DNA reads TGTGCCAGCAGCTTCAGGGACACTGTAGCTTTCTTT.

This clonotype showed up many times. CDR3 bases: TGCGCCAGCAGTGAGTCGGATGAGCAGTTCTTC. As protein: CASSESDEQFF. This chain uses TRBV10-1 with TRBJ2-1; D is undetermined. V lost 0 bases, J lost 8 bases, and 2 bases lay in between. This CDR3 region has 11 residues. The germline V gene encodes CDR1 WNHNN and CDR2 SYGVQD (reference sequence).

V usage is TRBV11-2 and J usage is TRBJ2-5; D is unclear. CDR3 length equals 19 residues. V dropped 3 bases and J dropped 0 bases, with 23 bases sitting between them. The germline CDR1 and CDR2 sequences are SGHAT and FQNNGV. CDR3 nucleotides: TGTGCCAGCAGCTTCCCCTCAATTGTGGACCGACGATACCAAGAGACCCAGTACTTC. The encoded protein is CASSFPSIVDRRYQETQYF.

A remark on this clonotype: One base away lies a much larger clone, so this may be a sequencing read error. The chain has TRBV12-3 or TRBV12-4 and TRBJ2-3; tentative D call: TRBD1 (6 bases). This CDR3 contains 15 residues. CDR3 sequence reads: CASSLSRGYTDTRYF. For the CDR3, the DNA is TGTGCCAGCAGTTTGAGCAGGGGATACACAGATACGCGGTATTTT.

The rearrangement joins TRBV25-1 to TRBJ1-1; no clear D gene. The CDR3 runs 15 residues. Germline V gene lookup returns CDR1 MGHDK and CDR2 SYGVNS. Trimming took off 2 bases at V and 4 bases at J, with 14 bases between the two ends. CDR3 amino acids: CASSEDNRKSTEAFF. CDR3 nucleotide sequence: TGTGCCAGCAGTGAAGATAACAGAAAGAGCACTGAAGCTTTCTTT.

The J gene is TRBJ2-6, the V gene TRBV9; D is unresolved. Germline V lookup: CDR1 SGDLS, CDR2 YYNGEE. Trimming took off 0 bases at V and 5 bases at J, with 0 bases between the two ends. CDR3 length equals 12 residues. The CDR3 nucleotides read TGTGCCAGCAGCGTAGGGGCCAACGTCCTGACTTTC. Amino acid sequence: CASSVGANVLTF.

This clonotype occurred a few times. The rearrangement uses TRBV27 and TRBJ2-7, with 8 bases fitting TRBD1. V shed 6 bases and J 3 bases; nucleotides not matched to a gene: 4. The CDR3 is 13 amino acids. CDR1 is MNHEY and CDR2 is SMNVEV in the germline V gene (reference sequence). The CDR3 reads CASSYRGVYEQYF. The CDR3 nucleotides are TGTGCCAGCAGCTACAGGGGGGTCTACGAGCAGTACTTC.

Comments on this clonotype: Its ends do not fully match the called genes, so a read error is possible. This chain links TRBV7-9 with TRBJ2-2; D is ambiguous. CDR1 and CDR2 (germline): SEHNR, FQNEAQ (reference sequence). CDR3 length equals 14 residues. CDR3 sequence reads: CAGSLATNTGELFF. The CDR3 DNA is TGTGCCGGCAGCTTAGCCACGAACACCGGGGAGCTGTTTTTT. The complete variable domain, with remaining parts taken from reference TRBV7-9 and TRBJ2-2, reads DTGVSQNPRHKITKRGQNVTFRCDPISEHNRLYWYRQTLGQGPEFLTYFQNEAQLEKSRLLSDRFSAERPKGSFSTLEIQRTEQGDSAMYLCAGSLATNTGELFFGEGSRLTVL.

This clonotype was seen many times. The chain employs TRBV9 and TRBJ1-5; D ambiguous. The V gene lost 3 bases and the J gene lost 0 bases, with 7 bases spanning the gap. Germline V gene lookup returns CDR1 SGDLS and CDR2 YYNGEE. The CDR3 consists of 14 residues. CDR3 DNA sequence: TGTGCCAGCAGCGAGGAGAATAGCAATCAGCCCCAGCATTTT. Its protein product is CASSEENSNQPQHF.

The rearrangement joins TRBV14 to TRBJ1-6; TRBD1 is a possible D gene (6 bases). The ends were cut back, 5 bases at V and 6 bases at J, with 14 bases in the middle. The CDR3 sequence is 15 residues long. Germline V gene sequence: CDR1 SGHDN, CDR2 FVKESK. The CDR3 DNA is TGTGCCAGCAGCGACAGGACAGAGCCTAATTCACCCCTCCACTTT. Its protein is CASSDRTEPNSPLHF.

This clonotype showed up just a few times. Since no conserved phenylalanine or tryptophan closes the CDR3, a read error is the likely cause. V usage is TRBV20-1 and J usage is TRBJ2-1; 10 positions agree with TRBD2. V was pared by 0 bases and J by 8 bases, with 7 bases of the junction left unmatched. There are 15 residues in the CDR3. The germline gives CDR1 DFQATT, CDR2 SNEGSKA (reference sequence). The CDR3 DNA reads as TGCAGTGCTAGAGATCCAGCGGGGGGGCGGGATGAGCAGTTCCTC. It yields the protein CSARDPAGGRDEQFL.

The chain couples TRBV19 to TRBJ1-2; the D is unclear. The germline V gene encodes CDR1 LNHDA and CDR2 SQIVND (reference sequence). CDR3 length: 13 amino acids. Between the trimmed V and J ends, which lost 3 bases and 4 bases, there was a span of 9 bases. The CDR3 protein is CASSIEDSYGYTF. The CDR3 nucleotides read TGTGCCAGTAGTATTGAGGACTCCTATGGCTACACCTTC.

In its sample, this clonotype was seen many times. The genes are TRBV27 and TRBJ1-6; tentative D call: TRBD1 (5 bases). V lost 5 bases and J 10 bases, leaving 15 bases between the germline ends. The CDR3 spans 14 residues. In germline, CDR1 is MNHEY, CDR2 SMNVEV (reference sequence). CDR3 residues: CASSLEGFGSPLHF. The CDR3 DNA sequence: TGTGCCAGCAGTCTGGAGGGGTTTGGGTCACCCCTCCACTTT.

The rearrangement links TRBV12-3 or TRBV12-4 to TRBJ1-3; D might be TRBD1 (5 bases). The V and J ends lost 3 bases and 2 bases respectively, with 8 bases between them. The CDR3 covers 14 residues. The CDR3 reads CASSFTGPGNTIYF. CDR3 DNA: TGTGCCAGCAGTTTTACAGGCCCTGGAAACACCATATATTTT.

This clonotype was observed at least ten times. The J gene is TRBJ2-1, the V gene TRBV2, with D perhaps TRBD2 (5 bases). This CDR3 contains 17 residues. Germline V gives CDR1 SNHLY, CDR2 FYNNEI. The V end was cut by 2 bases, the J end by 4 bases, with 18 bases between. The CDR3 nucleotides are TGTGCCAGCAGTGAAAGTGTAGAAGCGGCGCTTTACAATGAGCAGTTCTTC. Translated, it gives CASSESVEAALYNEQFF. The whole variable domain, filled in from reference TRBV2 and TRBJ2-1, reads EPEVTQTPSHQVTQMGQEVILRCVPISNHLYFYWYRQILGQKVEFLVSFYNNEISEKSEIFDDQFSVERPDGSNFTLKIRSTKLEDSAMYFCASSESVEAALYNEQFFGPGTRLTVL.

This rearrangement joins TRBV11-2 to TRBJ2-4, with 9 nucleotides matching TRBD1. CDR3 length: 16 residues. V shed 4 bases, J shed 0 bases, and the junction held 4 bases outside the gene matches. Germline assignment: CDR1 SGHAT and CDR2 FQNNGV. In DNA, the CDR3 is TGTGCCAGCAGCTCAGGGACAGGGCTAGCCAAAAACATTCAGTACTTC. Its protein is CASSSGTGLAKNIQYF.

This clonotype was found many times. The chain has TRBV5-5 and TRBJ2-7; 7 bases are a match to TRBD1. There are 15 residues in the CDR3. V trimming: 5 bases; J trimming: 1 base; junction bases outside the gene matches: 9. Germline V gene lookup returns CDR1 SGHKS and CDR2 YYEKEE (reference sequence). The CDR3 coding sequence is TGTGCCAGCAGGCAAACAGGGGAAGGTTCCTACGAGCAGTACTTC. This translates into CASRQTGEGSYEQYF. Full variable domain (rest looked up from reference TRBV5-5 and TRBJ2-7): DAGVTQSPTHLIKTRGQQVTLRCSPISGHKSVSWYQQVLGQGPQFIFQYYEKEERGRGNFPDRFSARQFPNYSSELNVNALLLGDSALYLCASRQTGEGSYEQYFGPGTRLTVT.